This T cell receptor beta chain comes out of a study of metastatic and nonmetastatic thyroid tumors. V was trimmed by 1 base and J by 5 bases, leaving 18 bases between them. Germline V gene data show CDR1 as MGHRA and CDR2 as YSYEKL. The CDR3 is made up of 16 amino acids. Original processing notes: Across clinicopathological groups, CDR3 differences served as the basis for building a distant-metastasis classifier for papillary thyroid cancer. Through MiXCR, TCRdb re-clonotyped the PCR reads. The V and J calls follow TCRdb's processing rather than the paper's. This table holds over 40,000 clones, 24% found once. Prior to thyroid surgery, none of the patients had received any treatment.

The receptor was derived from a male donor with papillary thyroid cancer or a benign thyroid nodule (not recorded which). Some clones in this sample may be carry-over from other donors' samples. Material for sequencing was blood. The chain employs TRBV4-1 and TRBJ2-7, with D maybe TRBD1 (6 bases). Written as DNA, the CDR3 is TGCGCCAGCAGCCAAGGGACCGGGACACTCGCGCACGAGCAGTACTTC. Translated: CASSQGTGTLAHEQYF.